This is a list of T cell receptor beta chains from one sample in a study of cytomegalovirus exposure and HLA in healthy donors. Here immunoSEQ multiplex PCR was the method, and the copy in TCRdb shows in-frame clones only, minus some. The sample records about 130,000 clones, less than 80% being singletons. The specimen was PBMCs. These receptor sequences come from a man between 35 and 55 years old in good health and CMV-seropositive. Both conserved end residues are part of each CDR3. D genes are given only for firm matches. For some rows the clone size is stated as once, few or many, or as a class when expanded; others skip it.

>.|TRBV4-1|TRBJ1-6|13|.
CASSQDRAAPLHF
TGCGCCAGCAGCCAAGATCGTGCGGCACCCCTCCACTTT
>.|TRBV19|TRBJ2-5|15|.
CASSGIGEPQETQYF
TGTGCCAGTAGTGGAATCGGGGAACCTCAAGAGACCCAGTACTTC
>TRBD2|TRBV6-1|TRBJ2-2|15|.
CASRALTGGTGELFF
TGTGCCAGCAGGGCACTCACGGGAGGAACCGGGGAGCTGTTTTTT
>TRBD1|TRBV12-5|TRBJ1-5|15|.
CASAPTGFGNQPQHF
TGTGCTAGTGCCCCGACAGGGTTTGGCAATCAGCCCCAGCATTTT
>TRBD2|TRBV7-9|TRBJ2-5|18|.
CSSSSSLSGGAGRETQYF
TGTTCCAGCAGCTCATCCCTTAGCGGGGGGGCCGGTCGGGAGACCCAGTACTTC
>TRBD1|TRBV7-9|TRBJ2-7|14|.
CASSNRDRPYEQYF
TGTGCCAGCAGCAACCGGGACAGACCCTACGAGCAGTACTTC
>TRBD1|TRBV30|TRBJ2-5|14|.
CAWSLYRGQETQYF
TGTGCCTGGAGTTTATACAGGGGGCAGGAGACCCAGTACTTC
>.|TRBV7-6|TRBJ1-1|13|.
CASSPNAKTEAFF
TGTGCCAGCAGCCCAAATGCTAAAACTGAAGCTTTCTTT
>TRBD2|TRBV27|TRBJ2-1|14|.
CASSPASGRNEQFF
TGTGCCAGCAGTCCCGCTAGCGGCCGCAATGAGCAGTTCTTC
>TRBD2|TRBV10-3|TRBJ2-1|14|.
CAISEAGAYNEQFF
TGTGCCATCAGTGAAGCGGGAGCCTACAATGAGCAGTTCTTC
>.|TRBV4-2|TRBJ2-5|14|.
CASSQDLAWETQYF
TGTGCCAGCAGCCAAGATCTGGCCTGGGAGACCCAGTACTTC
>TRBD1|TRBV30|TRBJ2-2|15|.
CAWSLWTGNTGELFF
TGTGCCTGGAGTCTATGGACAGGCAACACCGGGGAGCTGTTTTTT
>.|TRBV15|TRBJ1-6|15|.
CATSRETTDNSPLHF
TGTGCCACCAGCAGAGAAACGACAGATAATTCACCCCTCCACTTT
>.|TRBV28|TRBJ2-5|13|.
CASSPGTEETQYF
TGTGCCAGCAGTCCGGGGACTGAAGAGACCCAGTACTTC
>.|TRBV7-8|TRBJ2-2|18|.
CASSLGPGLLFPTGELFF
TGTGCCAGCAGCTTAGGCCCGGGACTCCTCTTCCCCACCGGGGAGCTGTTTTTT
>.|TRBV6-5|TRBJ1-3|13|.
CASYEGDRNTIYF
TGTGCCAGTTACGAAGGCGACAGAAACACCATATATTTT
>TRBD1|TRBV28|TRBJ1-5|16|.
CASSSPTGLGNQPQHF
TGTGCCAGCAGTTCGCCGACAGGGTTAGGCAATCAGCCCCAGCATTTT
>.|TRBV4-2|TRBJ1-2|16|.
CASSQDPATAYYGYTF
TGTGCCAGCAGCCAAGATCCCGCCACAGCTTACTATGGCTACACCTTC
>TRBD2|TRBV27|TRBJ2-2|14|.
CASKNGGGSGELFF
TGTGCCAGCAAAAACGGCGGGGGGAGCGGGGAGCTGTTTTTT
>.|TRBV30|TRBJ2-1|16|.
CAWSVNEAGSYNEQFF
TGTGCCTGGAGTGTAAATGAAGCGGGCTCCTACAATGAGCAGTTCTTC
>.|TRBV5-1|TRBJ2-1|14|.
CASRTDPPYNEQFF
TGCGCCAGCAGGACAGACCCACCCTACAATGAGCAGTTCTTC
>.|TRBV28|TRBJ2-3|14|.
CASSFQGLTDTQYF
TGTGCCAGCAGTTTTCAGGGACTGACAGATACGCAGTATTTT
>TRBD1|TRBV27|TRBJ1-2|14|.
CASSLGTGNYGYTF
TGTGCCAGCAGTCTTGGGACAGGGAACTATGGCTACACCTTC
>.|TRBV28|TRBJ2-2|14|.
CASSYRGGTGELFF
TGTGCCAGCAGCTATAGGGGGGGGACCGGGGAGCTGTTTTTT
>TRBD2|TRBV6-4|TRBJ2-3|16|few
CASSDGTSGGADTQYF
TGTGCCAGCAGTGACGGGACTAGCGGGGGGGCAGATACGCAGTATTTT
>.|TRBV7-8|TRBJ2-7|12|once
CASRGQTYEQYF
TGTGCCAGCAGGGGACAAACCTACGAGCAGTACTTC
>.|TRBV6-1|TRBJ1-3|13|.
CASSSYAGNTIYF
TGTGCCAGCAGTTCCTACGCTGGAAACACCATATATTTT
>TRBD1|TRBV5-1|TRBJ2-1|16|few
CASSSSDRVGNNEQFF
TGCGCCAGCAGCTCCTCGGACAGGGTGGGTAACAATGAGCAGTTCTTC
>.|TRBV6-4|TRBJ2-1|15|few
CASSEMASEANEQFF
TGTGCCAGCAGTGAAATGGCTAGCGAGGCAAATGAGCAGTTCTTC
>.|TRBV7-2|TRBJ1-2|14|once
CASSLAGKGYGYTF
TGTGCCAGCAGCTTAGCAGGGAAGGGGTATGGCTACACCTTC
>.|TRBV6-5|TRBJ2-3|13|.
CASSYTGTDTQYF
TGTGCCAGCAGTTACACAGGGACAGATACGCAGTATTTT
>.|TRBV30|TRBJ1-1|13|.
CAWRPTRNTEAFF
TGTGCCTGGAGGCCCACAAGGAACACTGAAGCTTTCTTT
>.|TRBV28|TRBJ1-2|14|.
CASSFGQRAYGYTF
TGTGCCAGCAGTTTCGGACAGCGAGCCTATGGCTACACCTTC
>TRBD2|TRBV15|TRBJ2-5|15|.
CATRRAGGPEETQYF
TGTGCCACCCGTAGAGCGGGAGGGCCTGAAGAGACCCAGTACTTC
>.|TRBV5-5|TRBJ1-5|15|.
CASSLSGGAGQPQHF
TGTGCCAGCAGCTTGTCTGGGGGGGCAGGACAGCCCCAGCATTTT
>TRBD1|TRBV7-9|TRBJ1-6|14|.
CASSLAQGSSPLHF
TGTGCCAGCAGCTTAGCACAGGGGAGTTCACCCCTCCACTTT
>TRBD1|TRBV2|TRBJ2-5|14|.
CASSEATGGETQYF
TGTGCCAGCAGTGAAGCGACAGGGGGAGAGACCCAGTACTTC
>TRBD1|TRBV6-6|TRBJ1-5|16|.
CASRNDRDRKDQPQHF
TGTGCCAGCAGGAACGACCGGGACAGGAAAGACCAGCCCCAGCATTTT
>.|TRBV6-5|TRBJ2-7|12|.
CASRTSLYEQYF
TGTGCCAGCAGGACAAGCCTGTACGAGCAGTACTTC
>.|TRBV15|TRBJ1-2|15|.
CATSRLPLENYGYTF
TGTGCCACCAGCAGACTCCCGTTGGAGAACTATGGCTACACCTTC
>TRBD2|TRBV5-1|TRBJ2-1|16|.
CASSLPSSGRASEQFF
TGCGCCAGCAGCTTACCCTCTAGCGGGAGGGCCAGTGAGCAGTTCTTC
>.|TRBV11-2|TRBJ2-7|12|.
CASSLDLYEQYF
TGTGCCAGCAGCTTAGATCTCTACGAGCAGTACTTC
>.|TRBV9|TRBJ1-6|18|few
CASSPRGSVSSYNSPLHF
TGTGCCAGCAGCCCAAGAGGGTCGGTGAGCTCCTATAATTCACCCCTCCACTTT
>.|TRBV2|TRBJ1-5|15|.
CASSRQDYSNRPQHF
TGTGCCAGCAGTCGACAGGATTATAGCAATCGGCCCCAGCATTTT
>.|TRBV28|TRBJ2-1|11|.
CASSLKRGQFF
TGTGCCAGCAGTTTAAAGAGAGGGCAGTTCTTC
>.|TRBV5-1|TRBJ1-4|16|once
CASSLGTPQANEKLFF
TGCGCCAGCAGCCTCGGGACTCCGCAAGCTAATGAAAAACTGTTTTTT
>TRBD2|TRBV27|TRBJ2-7|15|.
CASSLSLADPYEQYF
TGTGCCAGCAGTTTATCCCTAGCGGATCCTTACGAGCAGTACTTC
>TRBD1|TRBV28|TRBJ1-1|15|.
CASSWTGATNTEAFF
TGTGCCAGCAGTTGGACAGGGGCTACGAACACTGAAGCTTTCTTT
>TRBD1|TRBV5-1|TRBJ2-2|18|few
CASSLRQGEFSRTGELFF
TGCGCCAGCAGCCTCCGACAGGGAGAATTTAGTCGGACCGGGGAGCTGTTTTTT
>.|TRBV5-1|TRBJ2-3|14|few
CASSLVQATDTQYF
TGCGCCAGCAGCTTGGTCCAGGCCACAGATACGCAGTATTTT
>.|TRBV28|TRBJ1-1|14|.
CASSITRGNTEAFF
TGTGCCAGCAGCATTACAAGGGGGAACACTGAAGCTTTCTTT
>TRBD2|TRBV5-1|TRBJ2-5|16|.
CASSLSGRASGETQYF
TGCGCCAGCAGCCTCAGCGGGAGGGCCTCGGGGGAGACCCAGTACTTC
>.|TRBV28|TRBJ1-6|15|.
CASSLAGSNNSPLHF
TGTGCCAGCAGTTTGGCCGGGTCCAATAATTCACCCCTCCACTTT
>.|TRBV19|TRBJ2-1|15|medium-sized
CASKVDRSSYNEQFF
TGTGCCAGTAAGGTCGACAGATCCTCCTACAATGAGCAGTTCTTC